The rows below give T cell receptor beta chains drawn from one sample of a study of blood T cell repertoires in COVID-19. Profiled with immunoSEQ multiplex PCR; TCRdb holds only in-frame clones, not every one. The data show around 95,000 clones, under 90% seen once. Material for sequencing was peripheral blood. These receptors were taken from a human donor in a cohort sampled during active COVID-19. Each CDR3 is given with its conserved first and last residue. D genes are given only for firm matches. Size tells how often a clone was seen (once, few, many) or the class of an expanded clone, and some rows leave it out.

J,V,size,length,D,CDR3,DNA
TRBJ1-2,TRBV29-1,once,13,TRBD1,CSVVQGAQSGYTF,TGCAGCGTTGTACAGGGGGCGCAGAGTGGCTACACCTTC
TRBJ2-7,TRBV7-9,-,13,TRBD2,CAGGLAGGYEQYF,TGTGCCGGGGGACTAGCGGGAGGCTACGAGCAGTACTTC
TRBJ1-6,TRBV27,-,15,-,CASSLSTAYNSPLHF,TGTGCCAGCAGTCTTTCGACAGCTTATAATTCACCCCTCCACTTT
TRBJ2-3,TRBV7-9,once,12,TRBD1,CASSFGQDREYF,TGTGCCAGCAGCTTCGGACAGGATAGGGAGTATTTT
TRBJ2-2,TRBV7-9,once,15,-,CASSRAGTNTGELFF,TGTGCCAGCAGCCGCGCCGGGACGAACACCGGGGAGCTGTTTTTT
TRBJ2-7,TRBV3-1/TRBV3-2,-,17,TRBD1,CASSQAPTGTGGYEQYF,TGTGCCAGCAGCCAAGCCCCGACCGGGACAGGGGGCTACGAGCAGTACTTC
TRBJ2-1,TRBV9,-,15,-,CASSAVEEYYNEQFF,TGTGCCAGCAGCGCCGTAGAAGAGTACTACAATGAGCAGTTCTTC
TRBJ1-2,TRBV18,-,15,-,CASSFSEGISYGYTF,TGTGCCAGCTCATTCTCGGAGGGAATTAGCTATGGCTACACCTTC
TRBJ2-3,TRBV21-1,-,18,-,CASSKPPGGPRWTDTQYF,TGTGCCAGCAGCAAGCCGCCGGGAGGGCCTCGGTGGACAGATACGCAGTATTTT
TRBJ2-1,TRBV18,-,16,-,CASSPLPGSGYNEQFF,TGTGCCAGCTCACCACTCCCGGGGTCGGGATACAATGAGCAGTTCTTC
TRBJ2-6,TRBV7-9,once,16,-,CASSRPLISGANVLTF,TGTGCCAGCAGCCGACCACTAATCTCTGGGGCCAACGTCCTGACTTTC
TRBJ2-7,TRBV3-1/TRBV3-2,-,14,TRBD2,CASSLAGGGYEQYF,TGTGCCAGCAGCCTGGCGGGAGGCGGATACGAGCAGTACTTC
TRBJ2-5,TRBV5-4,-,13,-,CASSFQYQETQYF,TGTGCCAGCAGCTTCCAGTACCAAGAGACCCAGTACTTC
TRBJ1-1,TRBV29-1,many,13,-,CSVPTVGDTEAFF,TGCAGCGTCCCCACGGTAGGGGACACTGAAGCTTTCTTT
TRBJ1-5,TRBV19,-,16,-,CASSISQGTGNQPQHF,TGTGCCAGTAGTATTTCGCAGGGGACGGGGAATCAGCCCCAGCATTTT
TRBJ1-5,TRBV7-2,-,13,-,CASSLGQNQPQHF,TGTGCCAGCAGCCTAGGACAGAATCAGCCCCAGCATTTT
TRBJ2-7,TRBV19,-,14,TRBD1,CASSRPGQPTEQYF,TGTGCCAGTAGTCGGCCGGGACAGCCGACCGAGCAGTACTTC
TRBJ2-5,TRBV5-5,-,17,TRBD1,CASSLARTGNYQETQYF,TGTGCCAGCAGCTTGGCCCGGACAGGGAATTACCAAGAGACCCAGTACTTC
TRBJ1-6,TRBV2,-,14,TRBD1,CASSTGGYNSPLHF,TGTGCCAGCAGTACAGGGGGATATAATTCACCCCTCCACTTT
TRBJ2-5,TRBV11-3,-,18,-,CASSLDASGQSCSETQYF,TGTGCCAGCAGCTTAGATGCTAGCGGACAGTCGTGTTCCGAGACCCAGTACTTC
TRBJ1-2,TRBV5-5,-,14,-,CASSLGVGAGGYTF,TGTGCCAGCAGCTTGGGGGTGGGGGCTGGCGGCTACACCTTC
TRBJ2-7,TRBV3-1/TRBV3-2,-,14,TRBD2,CASRKRENSYEQYF,TGTGCCAGCAGAAAGCGGGAAAACTCTTACGAGCAGTACTTC
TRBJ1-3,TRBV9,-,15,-,CASSVSGELGNTIYF,TGTGCCAGCAGCGTGAGTGGAGAACTCGGAAACACCATATATTTT
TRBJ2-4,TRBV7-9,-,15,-,CASSYRIPQGNIQYF,TGTGCCAGCAGCTACAGGATCCCTCAGGGGAACATTCAGTACTTC
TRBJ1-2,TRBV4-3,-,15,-,CASSRGGTENYGYTF,TGCGCCAGCAGCCGAGGAGGGACGGAGAACTATGGCTACACCTTC